A selection of T cell receptor beta chains follows, all from one sample in a study of T-cell memory formation after mild COVID-19. TCRdb itself ran the 5' RACE reads through MiXCR, one entry per CDR3 protein. The table lists fewer than 400,000 distinct CDR3 sequences, roughly 13% of them singletons. The sample was PBMCs or a T cell subset sorted from them (not recorded which). These receptor sequences come from a man younger than 35 who had mild COVID-19 (a few samples of this study predate the infection). Cell type and time point are not known. Both conserved end residues are part of each CDR3. D genes are given only for firm matches. Not all rows give a size; the values are once, few, many and, for expanded clones, a class.

j_gene: TRBJ2-1
abundance: few
v_gene: TRBV3-1
d_gene: TRBD2
CDR3nt: TGTGCCAGCAGCCAAGCCCTGGCGGGGGGTAGCGATGAGCAGTTCTTC
CDR3aa: CASSQALAGGSDEQFF

j_gene: TRBJ2-4
abundance: -
v_gene: TRBV12-3/TRBV12-4
d_gene: -
CDR3nt: TGTGCCAGCAGTTTAGTGGGCGCCCCGCTAGCCAAAAACATTCAGTACTTC
CDR3aa: CASSLVGAPLAKNIQYF

j_gene: TRBJ1-5
abundance: few
v_gene: TRBV6-2/TRBV6-3
d_gene: TRBD1
CDR3nt: TGTGCCAGCAGTGGTCTCTCCGGGACAGGGAATCAGCCCCAGCATTTT
CDR3aa: CASSGLSGTGNQPQHF

j_gene: TRBJ1-4
abundance: -
v_gene: TRBV4-3
d_gene: -
CDR3nt: TGCGCCAGCAGCCAAAACGGAGGAACCGCAACTAATGAAAAACTGTTTTTT
CDR3aa: CASSQNGGTATNEKLFF

j_gene: TRBJ1-6
abundance: -
v_gene: TRBV6-5
d_gene: -
CDR3nt: TGTGCCAGCAGGCCGGTATCCTATAATTCACCCCTCCACTTT
CDR3aa: CASRPVSYNSPLHF

j_gene: TRBJ2-5
abundance: few
v_gene: TRBV20-1
d_gene: -
CDR3nt: TGCAGTGGGCAGTTGCAAGAGACCCAGTACTTC
CDR3aa: CSGQLQETQYF

j_gene: TRBJ2-3
abundance: few
v_gene: TRBV5-1
d_gene: -
CDR3nt: TGCGCCAGCAGCTTGGATAGTAGGGAGTCAGATACGCAGTATTTT
CDR3aa: CASSLDSRESDTQYF

j_gene: TRBJ1-1
abundance: many
v_gene: TRBV6-2/TRBV6-3
d_gene: -
CDR3nt: TGTGCCAGCAGTACAGGGCCTCGAATGAACACTGAAGCTTTCTTT
CDR3aa: CASSTGPRMNTEAFF

j_gene: TRBJ2-1
abundance: -
v_gene: TRBV7-3
d_gene: TRBD2
CDR3nt: TGTGCCAGCAGCTTATATGGGACTAGCCAGCAGTTCTTC
CDR3aa: CASSLYGTSQQFF

j_gene: TRBJ1-2
abundance: -
v_gene: TRBV12-3/TRBV12-4
d_gene: TRBD1
CDR3nt: TGTGCCAGCAGGCCCGACAGGGCACAAGGCTACACCTTC
CDR3aa: CASRPDRAQGYTF

j_gene: TRBJ1-5
abundance: -
v_gene: TRBV28
d_gene: TRBD1
CDR3nt: TGTGCCAGCAGTTTATTAGGGGGCACAGGTTATCAGCCCCAGCATTTT
CDR3aa: CASSLLGGTGYQPQHF

j_gene: TRBJ1-1
abundance: few
v_gene: TRBV5-1
d_gene: TRBD1
CDR3nt: TGCGCCAGCAGCTTGGCTACAGGGGATCGGGGCACTGAAGCTTTCTTT
CDR3aa: CASSLATGDRGTEAFF

j_gene: TRBJ1-2
abundance: -
v_gene: TRBV18
d_gene: TRBD1
CDR3nt: TGTGCCAGCTCACAGACCGGGACAGGGGAGTTTGGCTACACCTTC
CDR3aa: CASSQTGTGEFGYTF

j_gene: TRBJ2-1
abundance: -
v_gene: TRBV4-2
d_gene: -
CDR3nt: TGTGCCAGCAGCCAAGGCGACCCGGATAGTTCGAATGAGCAGTTCTTC
CDR3aa: CASSQGDPDSSNEQFF

j_gene: TRBJ1-3
abundance: -
v_gene: TRBV4-3
d_gene: -
CDR3nt: TGCGCCAGCAGCCAAGATCTGAACTCTGGAAACACCATATATTTT
CDR3aa: CASSQDLNSGNTIYF

j_gene: TRBJ1-2
abundance: -
v_gene: TRBV12-3/TRBV12-4
d_gene: TRBD1
CDR3nt: TGTGCCAGCAGGGACAGGGGTGGCTACACCTTC
CDR3aa: CASRDRGGYTF

j_gene: TRBJ2-1
abundance: few
v_gene: TRBV9
d_gene: TRBD2
CDR3nt: TGTGCCAGCAGCCCCCGTGGGGACACTCAGACTAGCGGGGGGTCCAATCGCCAGTTCTTC
CDR3aa: CASSPRGDTQTSGGSNRQFF